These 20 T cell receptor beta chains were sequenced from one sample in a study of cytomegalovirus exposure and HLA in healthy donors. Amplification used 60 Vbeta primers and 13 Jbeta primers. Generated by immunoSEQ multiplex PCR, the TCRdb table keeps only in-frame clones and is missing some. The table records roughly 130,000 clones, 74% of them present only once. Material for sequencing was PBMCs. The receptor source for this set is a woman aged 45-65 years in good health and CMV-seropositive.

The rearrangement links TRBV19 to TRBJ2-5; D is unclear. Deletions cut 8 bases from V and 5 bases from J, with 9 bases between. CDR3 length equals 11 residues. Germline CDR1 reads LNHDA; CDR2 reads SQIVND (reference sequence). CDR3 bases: TGTGCCAGTTCCCACCGGGAGACCCAGTACTTC. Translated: CASSHRETQYF.

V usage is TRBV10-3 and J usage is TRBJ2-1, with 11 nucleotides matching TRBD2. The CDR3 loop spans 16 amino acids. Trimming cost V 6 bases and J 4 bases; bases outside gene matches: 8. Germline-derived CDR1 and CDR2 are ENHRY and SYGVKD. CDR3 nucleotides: TGTGCCATCAGCGAGACGGCTAGCGGGGGGTACAATGAGCAGTTCTTC. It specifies CAISETASGGYNEQFF.

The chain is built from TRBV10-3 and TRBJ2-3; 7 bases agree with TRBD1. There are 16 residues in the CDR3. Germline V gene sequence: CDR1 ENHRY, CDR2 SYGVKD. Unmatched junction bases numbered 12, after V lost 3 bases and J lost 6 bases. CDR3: CAISDKLSTGSDTQYF. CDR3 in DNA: TGTGCCATCAGTGACAAGCTGTCGACAGGGAGCGATACGCAGTATTTT.

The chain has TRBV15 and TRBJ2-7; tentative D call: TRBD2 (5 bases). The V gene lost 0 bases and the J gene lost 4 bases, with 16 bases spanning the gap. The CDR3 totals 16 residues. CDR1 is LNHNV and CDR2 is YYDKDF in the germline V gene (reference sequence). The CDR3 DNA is TGTGCCACCAGCAGAGATCCACTAGGCCCCTTATACGAGCAGTACTTC. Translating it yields CATSRDPLGPLYEQYF.

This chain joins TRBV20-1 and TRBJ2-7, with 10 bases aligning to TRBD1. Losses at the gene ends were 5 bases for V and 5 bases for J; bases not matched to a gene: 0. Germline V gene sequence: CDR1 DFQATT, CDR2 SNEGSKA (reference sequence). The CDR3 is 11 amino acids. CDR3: CSAGTGDEQYF. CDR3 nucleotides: TGCAGTGCTGGGACAGGGGACGAGCAGTACTTC.

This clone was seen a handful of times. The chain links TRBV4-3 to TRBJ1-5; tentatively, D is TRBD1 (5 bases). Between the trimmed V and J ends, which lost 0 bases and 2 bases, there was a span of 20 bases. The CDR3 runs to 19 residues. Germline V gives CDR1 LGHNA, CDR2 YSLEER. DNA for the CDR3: TGCGCCAGCAGCCAAGATTGGGCAGGGTTAAAAAATCGCAATCAGCCCCAGCATTTT. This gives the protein CASSQDWAGLKNRNQPQHF.

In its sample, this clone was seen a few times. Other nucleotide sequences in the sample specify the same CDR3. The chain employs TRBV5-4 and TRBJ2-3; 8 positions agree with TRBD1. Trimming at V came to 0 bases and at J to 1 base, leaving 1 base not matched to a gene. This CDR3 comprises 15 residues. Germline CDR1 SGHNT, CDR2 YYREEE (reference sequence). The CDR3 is CASSLGGQGTDTQYF. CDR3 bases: TGTGCCAGCAGCTTGGGGGGACAGGGCACAGATACGCAGTATTTT.

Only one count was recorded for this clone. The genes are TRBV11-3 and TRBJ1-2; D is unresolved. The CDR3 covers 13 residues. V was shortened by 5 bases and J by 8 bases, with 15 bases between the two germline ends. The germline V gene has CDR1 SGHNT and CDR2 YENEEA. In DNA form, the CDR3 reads TGTGCCAGCAGCCCAGGAGGCGACGGAGGCTACACCTTC. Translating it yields CASSPGGDGGYTF.

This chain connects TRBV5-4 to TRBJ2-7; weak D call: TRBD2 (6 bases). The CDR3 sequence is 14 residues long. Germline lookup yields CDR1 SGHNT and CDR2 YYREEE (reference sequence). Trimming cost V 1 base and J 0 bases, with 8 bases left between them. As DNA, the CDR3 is TGTGCCAGCAGCTTGCTAGCGACCTCCTACGAGCAGTACTTC. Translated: CASSLLATSYEQYF.

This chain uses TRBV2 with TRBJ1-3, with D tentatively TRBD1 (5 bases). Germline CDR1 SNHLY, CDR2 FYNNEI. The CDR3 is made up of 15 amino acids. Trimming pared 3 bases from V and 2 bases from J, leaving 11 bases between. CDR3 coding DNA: TGTGCCAGCAGTGAGGAGGGGTTGACTGGAAACACCATATATTTT. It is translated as CASSEEGLTGNTIYF.

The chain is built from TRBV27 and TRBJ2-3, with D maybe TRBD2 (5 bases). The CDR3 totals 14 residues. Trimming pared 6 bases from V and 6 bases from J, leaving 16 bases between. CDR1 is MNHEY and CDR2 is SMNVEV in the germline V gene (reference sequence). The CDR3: CASSQAVSSDTQYF. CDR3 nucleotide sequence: TGTGCCAGCAGCCAAGCGGTCTCTTCGGATACGCAGTATTTT.

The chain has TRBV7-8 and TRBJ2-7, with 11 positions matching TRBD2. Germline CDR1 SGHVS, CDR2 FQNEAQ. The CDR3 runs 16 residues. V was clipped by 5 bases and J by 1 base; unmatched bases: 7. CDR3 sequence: CASSLLAGGHSYEQYF. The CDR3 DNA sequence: TGTGCCAGCAGCCTCCTAGCGGGGGGACATTCCTACGAGCAGTACTTC. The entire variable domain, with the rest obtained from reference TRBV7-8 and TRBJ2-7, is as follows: GAGVSQSPRYKVAKRGQDVALRCDPISGHVSLFWYQQALGQGPEFLTYFQNEAQLDKSGLPSDRFFAERPEGSVSTLKIQRTQQEDSAVYLCASSLLAGGHSYEQYFGPGTRLTVT.

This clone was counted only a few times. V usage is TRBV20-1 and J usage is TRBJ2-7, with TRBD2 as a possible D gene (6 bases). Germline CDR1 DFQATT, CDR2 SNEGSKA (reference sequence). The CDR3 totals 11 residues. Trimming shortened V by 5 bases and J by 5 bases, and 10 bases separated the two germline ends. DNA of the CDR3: TGCAGTGCTCGGGACTTCGACGAGCAGTACTTC. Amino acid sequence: CSARDFDEQYF.

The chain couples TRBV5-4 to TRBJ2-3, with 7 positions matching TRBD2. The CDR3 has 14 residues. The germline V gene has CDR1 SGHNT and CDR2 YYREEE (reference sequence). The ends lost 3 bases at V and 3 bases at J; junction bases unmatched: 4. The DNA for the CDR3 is TGTGCCAGCAGCTCCGGACTAGGGACAGATACGCAGTATTTT. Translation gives CASSSGLGTDTQYF.

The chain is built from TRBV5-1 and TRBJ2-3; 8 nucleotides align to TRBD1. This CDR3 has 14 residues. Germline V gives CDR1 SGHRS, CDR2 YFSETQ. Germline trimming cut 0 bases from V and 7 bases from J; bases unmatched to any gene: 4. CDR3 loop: CASSLDQGAYTQYF. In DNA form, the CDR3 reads TGCGCCAGCAGCTTGGACCAGGGGGCCTATACGCAGTATTTT. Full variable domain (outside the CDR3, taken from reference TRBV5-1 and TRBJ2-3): KAGVTQTPRYLIKTRGQQVTLSCSPISGHRSVSWYQQTPGQGLQFLFEYFSETQRNKGNFPGRFSGRQFSNSRSEMNVSTLELGDSALYLCASSLDQGAYTQYFGPGTRLTVL.

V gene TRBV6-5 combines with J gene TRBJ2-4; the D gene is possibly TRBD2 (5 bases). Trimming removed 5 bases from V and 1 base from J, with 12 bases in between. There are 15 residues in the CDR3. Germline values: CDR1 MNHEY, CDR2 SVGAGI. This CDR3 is CASSQTGVAKNIQYF. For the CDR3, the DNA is TGTGCCAGCAGTCAGACCGGGGTCGCCAAAAACATTCAGTACTTC.

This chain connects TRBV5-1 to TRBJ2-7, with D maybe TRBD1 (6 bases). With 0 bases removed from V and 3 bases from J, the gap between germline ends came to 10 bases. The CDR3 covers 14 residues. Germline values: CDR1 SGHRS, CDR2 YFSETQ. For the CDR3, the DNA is TGCGCCAGCAGCTTGGACAGGGCGGTCTACGAGCAGTACTTC. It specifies CASSLDRAVYEQYF. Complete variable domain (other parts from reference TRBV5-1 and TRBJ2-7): KAGVTQTPRYLIKTRGQQVTLSCSPISGHRSVSWYQQTPGQGLQFLFEYFSETQRNKGNFPGRFSGRQFSNSRSEMNVSTLELGDSALYLCASSLDRAVYEQYFGPGTRLTVT.

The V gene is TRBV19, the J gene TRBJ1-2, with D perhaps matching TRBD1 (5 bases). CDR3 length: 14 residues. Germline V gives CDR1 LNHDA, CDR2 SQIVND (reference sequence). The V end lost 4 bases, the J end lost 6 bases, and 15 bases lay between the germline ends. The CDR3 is CASSTPRKQDGYTF. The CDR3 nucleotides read TGTGCCAGTAGTACCCCGCGAAAACAGGATGGCTACACCTTC.

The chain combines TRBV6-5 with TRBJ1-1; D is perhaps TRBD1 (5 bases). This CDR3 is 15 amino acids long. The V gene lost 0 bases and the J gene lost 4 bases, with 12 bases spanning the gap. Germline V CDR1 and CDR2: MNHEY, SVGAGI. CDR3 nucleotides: TGTGCCAGCAGTTACTCGACAGTGGGGATCACTGAAGCTTTCTTT. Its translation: CASSYSTVGITEAFF.

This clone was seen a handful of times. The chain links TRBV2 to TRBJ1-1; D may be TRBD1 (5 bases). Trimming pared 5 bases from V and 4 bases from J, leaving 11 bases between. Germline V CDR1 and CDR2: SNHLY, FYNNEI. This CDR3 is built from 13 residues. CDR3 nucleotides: TGTGCCAGCAGTTTTAGCGGGGGCACTGAAGCTTTCTTT. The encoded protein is CASSFSGGTEAFF. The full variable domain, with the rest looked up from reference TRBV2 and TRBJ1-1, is EPEVTQTPSHQVTQMGQEVILRCVPISNHLYFYWYRQILGQKVEFLVSFYNNEISEKSEIFDDQFSVERPDGSNFTLKIRSTKLEDSAMYFCASSFSGGTEAFFGQGTRLTVV.